Each of the 8 T cell receptor beta chains below was sequenced from the same sample in a study of tumor and adjacent non-tumor tissue in lung cancer. RNA was extracted from bulk tissue without any cell sorting. The library came from three nested PCR rounds adapted from ARM-PCR protocols. One entry per CDR3 protein, called by TCRdb with MiXCR from the multiplex PCR reads. The sample shows about 93,000 distinct CDR3 sequences, about 72% of them seen only once. The sequenced material came from lung tumor tissue. These receptors were taken from a man in his 60s with non-small cell lung cancer.

The sample holds one count of this clonotype. This may be a read error: a much more frequent sequence differs by one nucleotide. This sequence joins TRBV5-1 and TRBJ2-1; possible D gene TRBD2, 6 bases. Germline CDR1 and CDR2: SGHRS and YFSETQ. There are 15 residues in the CDR3. CDR3 nucleotide sequence: TGCGCCAGCAGCTTAGGGCCTAGCGAGTACAAAGAGCAGTTCTTC. Translated, it gives CASSLGPSEYKEQFF.

A note on this clonotype: A read error may account for a junction end that differs from germline. V and J are TRBV5-1 and TRBJ1-2; the D is unclear. The length of the CDR3 is 13 residues. Germline CDR1 and CDR2: SGHRS and YFSETQ. The CDR3 sequence is CASSLLENYGYTF. In DNA, the CDR3 is TGCGCCAGCAGCTTACTGGAGAACTATGGCTACACCTTT.

A note on this clonotype: Mismatch with germline at one junction end may stem from a read error. The chain's CDR3 is CAGSQDDRGLSETQYF. DNA for the CDR3: TGTGCCGGCAGCCAAGATGACAGGGGGCTGTCAGAGACCCAGTACTTC. The V gene is TRBV4-2, the J gene TRBJ2-5, with 10 positions matching TRBD1. Germline V gene lookup returns CDR1 LGHNA and CDR2 YNFKEQ. The CDR3 runs to 16 residues.

The chain combines TRBV11-2 with TRBJ2-7; 15 bases agree with TRBD2. Germline-derived CDR1 and CDR2 are SGHAT and FQNNGV. This CDR3 comprises 18 residues. Germline trimming cut 7 bases from V and 13 bases from J; bases unmatched to any gene: 23. CDR3 residues: CASTRTSGRGKSSYEYYF. The CDR3, as DNA: TGTGCCAGCACCCGGACTAGCGGGAGGGGCAAAAGCTCCTACGAGTACTACTTC.

This clonotype was seen a handful of times. A much larger clone differs by one base, so this may be a read error. This chain uses TRBV10-3 with TRBJ1-6; tentatively, D is TRBD1 (5 bases). CDR1 is ENHRY, CDR2 SYGVKD, per germline. The CDR3 is 20 amino acids. V lost 0 bases, J lost 0 bases, and 18 bases lay in between. CDR3 coding DNA: TGTGCCATCAGTGAGTCCGATGGGCAGTACAGGAGCTCCTATAATTCACCCCTCCACTTT. Its protein is CAISESDGQYRSSYNSPLHF.

The chain joins TRBV11-1 to TRBJ1-1; 7 bases agree with TRBD1. The CDR3 contains 17 residues. Germline lookup yields CDR1 SGHAT and CDR2 FQDESV (reference sequence). The junction had 16 bases not matched to a gene; V was cut back by 7 bases and J by 2 bases. The CDR3 spells CASMLLRDSTVNTEAFF. As DNA, the CDR3 is TGTGCCAGCATGTTACTCAGGGACAGCACAGTTAACACTGAAGCTTTCTTT.

This clonotype was observed at least ten times. This sequence joins TRBV10-3 and TRBJ2-5; D is undetermined. Germline V CDR1 and CDR2: ENHRY, SYGVKD. The CDR3 contains 13 residues. Between the trimmed V and J ends, which lost 4 bases and 4 bases, there was a span of 10 bases. The CDR3 loop is CAISAPSIETQYF. The CDR3, as DNA: TGTGCCATCAGTGCCCCCTCAATAGAGACCCAGTACTTC.

Concerning this clonotype: A junction boundary mismatches the germline segment, possibly from a read error. V usage is TRBV6-2 or TRBV6-3 and J usage is TRBJ1-5; 7 bases map to TRBD1. The CDR3 has 15 residues. The germline gives CDR1 MNHEY, CDR2 SVGEGT. The CDR3 region is CASSRRAGGNQHQHF. CDR3 DNA: TGTGCCAGCAGCCGTCGAGCAGGGGGTAATCAGCACCAGCACTTT.